This note documents a single T cell receptor beta chain sequence. This receptor's antigen is unknown. Per-base qualities were not stored, and no clone one base away is much larger. The CDR1 and CDR2 encoded by the germline V gene (reference sequence) are SEHNR and FQNEAQ. V is trimmed back by 5 bases and J by 0 bases, and the junction contains 14 bases that no gene match accounts for. Reading from cysteine to phenylalanine, the CDR3 counts 20 amino acids. Only CDR3 DNA remains: 60 bases, in frame from the first base. Donors were a few dozen systemically healthy Caucasian individuals from Russia aged 6 to 90 years. Ten milliliters of peripheral blood were collected from each donor into EDTA-treated Vacutainer tubes. Ficoll-Paque density-gradient centrifugation was used to isolate PBMCs, with at least 6 million obtained per sample. Total RNA was extracted from PBMCs with Trizol reagent, with at least 5 micrograms obtained per sample. The percentages of naive CD45RAhigh/CD27high T cells were determined by flow cytometry on a PBMC aliquot from every donor.

This specimen comes from a study of blood T cells in healthy people across ages (dated by TCRdb to 2015 to 2017). For the study in its entirety: In model experiments, template switching captured roughly one uniquely barcoded TCR beta cDNA molecule for every two T cells. The study measured age-related changes in TCR beta repertoire diversity using deep sequencing normalized with unique cDNA molecular identifiers. Donors were grouped into four age groups: young (average roughly 15 years), middle-aged (39), aged (around 60) and long-lived (just over 80). Donors of different ages were randomly distributed across sequencing lanes to avoid experimental bias. For two donors (one aged 18 to 29 and one aged 80 or older), the study analyzed two additional independent replicas of 1 million unique cDNA reads from the same blood draw.

The full study reports these points: As age increased, observed TCR beta diversity per million T cells dropped in a roughly linear way, and a significant reduction was already evident by age 40. Since profiling was done on bulk unsorted PBMCs, naive and antigen-experienced compartments could not be conclusively compared. Estimates of total diversity from one million sequenced T cells were regarded as lower bounds and underestimates. Compared with the aged group, more naive CD4+ T cells, fewer expanded clones and increased TCR diversity were shown by the long-lived group, suggesting age selection. Because donor CMV infection status was unknown, age-related changes in expanded clonotypes were potentially confounded. The percentage of naive T cells measured by flow cytometry correlated strongly with observed TCR beta diversity.

Library generation was performed with 5' RACE. Sequencer: Illumina HiSeq 2500. A second PCR of roughly 7 to 11 cycles was performed with a sample-barcoded 5' primer and a J-beta primer mix. A unique molecular identifier was introduced onto each TCR beta cDNA molecule by a template-switch 5' adaptor carrying 12 random nucleotides. Each sample yielded at least 2.5 million CDR3-containing paired-end reads. All of the RNA was converted into first-strand cDNA using the Mint cDNA synthesis kit, with a TRBC-specific oligonucleotide serving as the primer. Following uracil-DNA glycosylase treatment, all cDNA underwent a first 18-cycle PCR with the universal primers M1SS and BC2_uni_R. In the original analysis: For normalization, 1 million high-quality reads were randomly selected from each sample, with every read carrying a distinct molecular identifier. Instead of being binned into consensus sequences, reads that shared molecular identifiers were thrown out. MiTCR, run with a Q25 quality threshold and the strictest error-elimination algorithm, handled CDR3 identification, clonotype clustering and error correction. Lower-bound total TCR beta diversity was estimated with a nonparametric unseen species model using Euler transformation. In-frame beta chains were kept once TCRdb had trimmed the public reads at Q25 with fastp and called clones with MiXCR. Rows merge per CDR3 protein into single entries with the most common DNA and genes. Clone size and V and J calls follow TCRdb, not the original study. This sample lists fewer than 950,000 distinct CDR3 sequences; approximately 55% were detected once. Of the sample, roughly two fifths falls within the top ten clones.

The sequence links TRBV7-9 to TRBJ2-3; 13 bases in the middle match TRBD2. Sample: blood. This TCR derives from a man at least 80 years old in good health. The CDR3 loop reads CASSSRLAGGSKYSTDTQYF. DNA sequence: TGTGCCAGCAGCAGCCGACTAGCGGGAGGCTCGAAATATAGCACAGATACGCAGTATTTT. The full variable domain, with segments outside the CDR3 supplied by the reference TRBV7-9 and TRBJ2-3 proteins, appears as DTGVSQNPRHKITKRGQNVTFRCDPISEHNRLYWYRQTLGQGPEFLTYFQNEAQLEKSRLLSDRFSAERPKGSFSTLEIQRTEQGDSAMYLCASSSRLAGGSKYSTDTQYFGPGTRLTVL.